This T cell receptor beta chain is from a study of vaccination and CD4 T cells after COVID-19. The ends were cut back, 10 bases at V and 3 bases at J, with 12 bases in the middle. In germline, CDR1 is SNHLY, CDR2 FYNNEI. This CDR3 spans 12 amino acids. Treatment defined: roughly ten-day PBMC culture with coronavirus spike peptide pools or control peptides (ViraFEST assay). Following expansion of antigen-specific T cells with peptide pools, ViraFEST then sequenced TCRs. Culture proceeded for approximately eleven days, and CD4+ T cells were then isolated by negative selection. Regarding this clonotype: Its target is unknown.

Cultured CD4+ T-cell DNA underwent Oncomine TCR Beta short-read sequencing. TCRdb recomputed calls from the PCR reads with MiXCR, one row per CDR3 protein. The data show just over 20,000 distinct CDR3 sequences, with about 51% seen just once and 4.6% held by the top ten. The V gene is TRBV2, the J gene TRBJ1-1; a possible D gene is TRBD1 (6 bases). Specimen: CD4+ T cells from blood, cultured in vitro. This clonotype originated in a human donor who had recovered from COVID-19. CDR3 bases: TGTGCCAACACCCAGGGGTACACTGAAGCTTTCTTT. Its protein product is CANTQGYTEAFF.